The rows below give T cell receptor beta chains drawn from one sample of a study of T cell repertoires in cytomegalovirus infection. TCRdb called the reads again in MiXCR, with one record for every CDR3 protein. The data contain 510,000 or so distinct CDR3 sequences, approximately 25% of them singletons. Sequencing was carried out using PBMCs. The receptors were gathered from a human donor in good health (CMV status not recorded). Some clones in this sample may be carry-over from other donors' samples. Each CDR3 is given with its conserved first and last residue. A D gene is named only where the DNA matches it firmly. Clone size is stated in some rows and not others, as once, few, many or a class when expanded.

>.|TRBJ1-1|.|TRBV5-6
TGTGCCAGCAGCTTGGCCGGGAGTCAGAACACTGAAGCTTTCTTT
CASSLAGSQNTEAFF
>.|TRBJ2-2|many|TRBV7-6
TGTGCCAGCAGCGAGGAAGGAACCGGGGAGCTGTTTTTT
CASSEEGTGELFF
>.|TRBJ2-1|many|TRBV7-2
TGTGCCAGCAGTCGAGCGGGCCGGGGCAATGAGCAGTTCTTC
CASSRAGRGNEQFF
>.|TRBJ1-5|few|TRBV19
TGTGCCAGTCTTCCCCAACTCGGTTCGGGGGGCAATCAGCCCCAGCATTTT
CASLPQLGSGGNQPQHF
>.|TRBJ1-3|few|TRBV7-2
TGTGCCAGCAGCTTAGTAGAGGGTCCTGGAAACACCATATATTTT
CASSLVEGPGNTIYF
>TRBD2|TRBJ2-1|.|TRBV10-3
TGTGCCATCAGTGAGCCGAGACCCGGGACTAGCGGTACTAACTACAATGAGCAGTTCTTC
CAISEPRPGTSGTNYNEQFF
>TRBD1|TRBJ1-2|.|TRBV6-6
TGTGCCAGCAGTTACCCGGGACAGGGGCTCGGTGGTGGCTACACCTTC
CASSYPGQGLGGGYTF
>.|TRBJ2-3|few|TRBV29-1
TGCAGCGTTTCTCCCACAGCCCGCACAGATACGCAGTATTTT
CSVSPTARTDTQYF
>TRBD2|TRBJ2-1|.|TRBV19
TGTGCCAGTAGTATCGAAGCGGGAAATGCCTACAATGAGCAGTTCTTC
CASSIEAGNAYNEQFF
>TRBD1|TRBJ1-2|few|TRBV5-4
TGTGCCAGCAGCGGACAGGGGAATGGCTACACCTTC
CASSGQGNGYTF
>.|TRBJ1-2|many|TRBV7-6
TGTGCCAGCAGCCCGTCGGGCGGAAGCTATGGCTACACCTTC
CASSPSGGSYGYTF
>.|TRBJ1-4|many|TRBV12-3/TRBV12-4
TGTGCCAGCAGTCGCTTCAATGAAAAACTGTTTTTT
CASSRFNEKLFF
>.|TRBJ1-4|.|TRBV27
TGTGCCAGCAGAGATCAAGGGGCGGATGAAAAACTGTTTTTT
CASRDQGADEKLFF
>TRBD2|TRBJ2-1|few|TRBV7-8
TGTGCCAGCAGCTCAAGGACTAGCCTGTCCTACAATGAGCAGTTCTTC
CASSSRTSLSYNEQFF
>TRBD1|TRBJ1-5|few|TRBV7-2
TGTGCCAGCAGCCTCGTGGCGGGACAGGCAAACAATCAGCCCCAGCATTTT
CASSLVAGQANNQPQHF
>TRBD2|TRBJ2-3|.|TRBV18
TGTGCCAGCTCACCAGCTAGCGGGAGTGGTGATACGCAGTATTTT
CASSPASGSGDTQYF
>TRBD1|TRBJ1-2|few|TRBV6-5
TGTGCCAGCAGTTACACAGGACAGGGACCCAATGGCTACACCTTC
CASSYTGQGPNGYTF
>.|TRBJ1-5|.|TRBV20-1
TGCAGTGCTTTAGGAAATCAGCCCCAGCATTTT
CSALGNQPQHF
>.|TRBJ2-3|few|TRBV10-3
TGTGCCATCAGTGAGTCTTGGGCAACGGATACGCAGTATTTT
CAISESWATDTQYF
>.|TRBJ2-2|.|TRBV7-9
TGTGCCAGCAGCTTATTGAGAGGGGACACCGGGGAGCTGTTTTTT
CASSLLRGDTGELFF
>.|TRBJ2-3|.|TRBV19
TGTGCCAGTAGTATAGATCTGCCCACAGATACGCAGTATTTT
CASSIDLPTDTQYF
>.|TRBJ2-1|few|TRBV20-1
TGCAGTGCAAGCGACAGGTGGGCCCACAATGAGCAGTTCTTC
CSASDRWAHNEQFF
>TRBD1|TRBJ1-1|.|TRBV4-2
TGTGCCAGCAGCCAAGAGGGGGGACAGGGGCGCACTGAAGCTTTCTTT
CASSQEGGQGRTEAFF
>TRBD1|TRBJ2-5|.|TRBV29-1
TGCAGCGTTGATTACAGGGGGAGGGAGACCCAGTACTTC
CSVDYRGRETQYF
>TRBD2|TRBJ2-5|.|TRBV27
TGTGCCAGAACCGGGACTAGCGGCACCTGGAAGACCCAGTACTTC
CARTGTSGTWKTQYF
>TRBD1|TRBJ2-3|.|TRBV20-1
TGCAGTGCTTACCCAGGGGGACCTAGCACAGATACGCAGTATTTT
CSAYPGGPSTDTQYF
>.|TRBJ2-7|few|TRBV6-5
TGTGCCAGCAGTTACAAAGGGGAGGCGGGACAAACTTACGAGCAGTACTTC
CASSYKGEAGQTYEQYF
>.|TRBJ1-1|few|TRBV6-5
TGTGCCAGCAGTTACGGAGCGCCGAACACTGAAGCTTTCTTT
CASSYGAPNTEAFF
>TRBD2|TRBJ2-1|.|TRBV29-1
TGCAGCGCCGCGGGACTAGCGGGAGGAGGCGAGCAGTTCTTC
CSAAGLAGGGEQFF
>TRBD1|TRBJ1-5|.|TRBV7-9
TGTGCCAGCAACCAGGGACAGGGGGACCAGCCCCAGCATTTT
CASNQGQGDQPQHF
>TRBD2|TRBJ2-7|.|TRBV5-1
TGCGCCAGCAGTCCCAGCGGGAATCTCTACGAGCAGTACTTC
CASSPSGNLYEQYF
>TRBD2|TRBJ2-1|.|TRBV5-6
TGTGCCAGCAGCCCGGGACTAGCGGGATCCTACAATGAGCAGTTCTTC
CASSPGLAGSYNEQFF
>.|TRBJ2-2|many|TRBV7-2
TGTGCCAGCAGCTTCACCAGGTCGGGCACCGGGGAGCTGTTTTTT
CASSFTRSGTGELFF
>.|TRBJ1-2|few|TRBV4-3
TGCGCCAGCAGCCAAGATTCTCGGACCCCAGGGCGTGGCTACACCTTC
CASSQDSRTPGRGYTF
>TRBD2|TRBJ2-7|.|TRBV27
TGTGCCAGCAGTCGGGCTAGCGGCTCCTACGAGCAGTACTTC
CASSRASGSYEQYF
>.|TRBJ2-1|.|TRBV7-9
TGTGCCAGCAGCTTAGTACCCTCCGACAATGAGCAGTTCTTC
CASSLVPSDNEQFF
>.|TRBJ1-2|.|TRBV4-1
TGTGCCAGCAGCCAAGAATATCGGACATTCTCAGGCTACACCTTC
CASSQEYRTFSGYTF